This T cell receptor (beta chain) was profiled in a study of Japanese encephalitis immunity and Zika vaccine responses (dated by TCRdb to the early 2020s). Study-wide context: Three 5.0 ug doses of alum-adjuvanted ZPIV were administered to included participants at weeks 0, 4 and 28. For TCR sequencing, roughly 6 representative participants were chosen from each pre-vaccination group, with samples at week 0 (after pre-vaccination, before ZPIV) and week 52. The study tested whether CD4 T cell responses to the Zika vaccine were shaped by prior Japanese encephalitis virus (JEV) or yellow fever virus (YFV) vaccination. TCR repertoires were also analyzed from three flavivirus-naive individuals at weeks 2, 6 and 52 after starting ZPIV vaccination. Some 12 participants were given two doses of JEV vaccine (IXIARO) 28 days apart, two to three months before the first ZPIV dose. Before ZPIV, twelve participants were given one dose of YFV vaccine (YF-VAX), while nine participants were flavivirus-naive. The stimulations used peptide pools from ZIKV structural proteins divided into flavivirus-conserved and non-conserved sets, or JEV or YFV peptides that matched the pre-vaccination. The ZIKV peptides, 15-mers that overlapped by 11 residues, were chosen for containing NetMHCpan/NetMHCII-predicted epitopes with affinity below 50 nM.

Broader findings and caveats from the paper: The analysis was restricted to a subset of trial participants with three doses and adequate samples, and the entire vaccinated cohort was not analyzed. Samples grouped by participant and showed no similarity between individuals, suggesting that no public TCRs were detected. JEV-pre-vaccinated donors showed higher repertoire similarity across time-points and stimulations than YFV-pre-vaccinated donors, indicating more clonotypes common to ZIKV and JEV stimulation. In JEV-pre-vaccinated donors, the repertoire richness of CD4 T cells responding to conserved ZIKV epitopes dropped significantly after ZPIV. CD8 T cell responses of very low magnitude were detected against ZIKV peptide pools and were observed in only a few individuals. Sample size limitations prevented peptide-pool deconvolution, so the individual peptides driving cross-reactive responses were not identified.

PBMCs were labeled with CellTrace CFSE and were cultured for 5 to 6 days in RPMI containing 8% human serum plus peptide pools at 0.85 to 1 ug/mL each. On a BD FACSAria, proliferating CD4 T cells were sorted without fixation as live CD56-CD19-CD16-CD3+CD4+ CFSE-low cells. Enrolled adults were healthy and seronegative for ZIKV, JEV, YFV, DENV and WNV by microneutralization screening. Samples came from a phase 1, double-blinded, randomized, placebo-controlled trial of an alum-adjuvanted Zika purified-inactivated virus (ZPIV) vaccine. Peripheral blood mononuclear cells were isolated using a standard procedure and kept frozen in liquid nitrogen until needed. Library preparation was by 5' RACE. TCRbeta libraries were pooled in proportion to their sorted cell numbers before sequencing. RNAzol RT was used to extract total RNA from the sorted cells, and cDNA was then synthesized using an oligo(dT) primer together with a template-switching oligo. Using Kapa HiFi, PCR amplified the TCRbeta V-CDR3-J region between a SMARTer oligo primer and a TCRbeta constant-region primer. Illumina adaptors and sample-specific index barcodes were added in a second PCR, followed by HighPrep bead cleanup and Bioanalyzer confirmation of a band of roughly 650 bp. Libraries were sequenced on an Illumina MiSeq with 2x151 bp paired-end reads. The original pipeline was this. Reads were demultiplexed with an in-house Java program, and MiXCR assigned TCRbeta annotations and counted clonotypes. Repertoire overlap was measured with Morisita-Horn indices from the R package vegan, along with UPGMA clustering and Circos plots of recurring clonotypes. Shannon diversity and richness were normalized to the highest possible value given the input cell numbers, yielding values from 0 to 1. CDR3beta sequences were aligned with MUSCLE, distances computed with SeqinR, and multidimensional scaling plotted in R. TCRdb trimmed public reads at Q25 via fastp, called clones via MiXCR and kept in-frame beta chains. Entries that share a CDR3 protein sequence are merged under the most common genes and DNA. The V and J calls follow TCRdb's processing rather than the paper's. This sample lists 1,500 to 2,000 distinct CDR3 sequences; 5% to 7% were detected once. Of the sample, approximately 28% falls within the top ten clones.

This clonotype is classified as large (0.1 to 1%). No per-base quality is available; no much larger clone lies one base away. The CDR3 goes from the cysteine to the phenylalanine over 11 residues. The sequence is cut down to CDR3 DNA, 33 bases in frame from base 1. According to the germline V gene, CDR1 reads SGHRS and CDR2 reads YFSETQ. Trimming at the junction amounts to 4 bases on V and 7 bases on J, and the germline ends lie 6 bases apart. The TCR originated in an adult woman who received an inactivated Zika virus vaccine. The rearranged segments are TRBV5-1 and TRBJ1-3; the D gene lacks a confident call. The sample here was antigen-activated CD4+ T cells from blood, cultured, taken during a Zika inactivated vaccine study. The CDR3 in this case is CASSNTNTIYF. The DNA sequence is given as TGCGCCAGCAGCAATACCAACACCATATATTTT.